This TCR beta chain appears in the sequencing data of a study of tumor and adjacent non-tumor tissue in lung cancer. Study-level results: Tumor tissue had significantly higher TCR diversity than normal lung.

The template was RNA from unsorted bulk tissue. The normal lung tissue was taken more than 3 cm from the tumor edge. The library came from three nested PCR rounds adapted from ARM-PCR protocols. TCRdb recomputed calls from the multiplex PCR reads with MiXCR, one row per CDR3 protein. The table records around 60,000 distinct CDR3 sequences, about 63% of them present only once. To note about this clonotype: Its antigen is undetermined. The junction departs from the called germline gene at one end, perhaps through a read error.

This clonotype was sampled from a man in his sixties or seventies with non-small cell lung cancer. The sample consisted of distant non-tumor lung tissue.

CDR3: CSSSRTGTVSGNIIYF. CDR3 sequence (DNA): TGTTCCAGCAGCCGGACTGGGACAGTCTCTGGAAACATCATATATTTT. The chain joins TRBV6-5 to TRBJ1-3; 7 positions match TRBD1. The CDR3 runs to 16 residues. Germline lookup yields CDR1 MNHEY and CDR2 SVGAGI.